Presented here are 10 T cell receptor beta chains from one specimen sequenced in a study of glioma-infiltrating T cells after dendritic cell vaccination (TCRdb year 2016). Receptor libraries were prepared by the immunoSEQ multiplex PCR assay. TCRdb provides this immuneACCESS table in a form limited to in-frame rearrangements. Some clones are lacking; in checked studies, under half of them reflect an unresolved V gene, and why the rest are absent is not known. The sample contains roughly 85,000 clones, 85% of them found a single time. The leading ten clones occupy over 6.5% of the sample. Interpreted using the paper, the time point label stands for: after dendritic cell vaccination, including at tumor progression/relapse. Sequenced here: blood, sampled after dendritic cell vaccination. The receptors shown here come from a human donor with glioblastoma.

The gene calls are TRBV6-5 and TRBJ2-5; 9 bases map to TRBD1. V gave up 3 bases and J gave up 2 bases; unmatched junction bases: 7. In germline, CDR1 is MNHEY, CDR2 SVGAGI. CDR3 size: 16 residues. The CDR3 DNA is TGTGCCAGCAGTTATTTTGGGACAGGGTTTCAAGAGACCCAGTACTTC. Translating it yields CASSYFGTGFQETQYF.

This chain uses TRBV9 with TRBJ2-5, with 8 nucleotides matching TRBD2. Germline-derived CDR1 and CDR2 are SGDLS and YYNGEE. The CDR3 contains 15 residues. V lost 3 bases and J lost 2; bases outside the gene matches: 6. CDR3 amino acids: CASSGSGNQQETQYF. The CDR3 DNA is TGTGCCAGCAGCGGTAGCGGGAACCAGCAAGAGACCCAGTACTTC.

This chain connects TRBV2 to TRBJ2-7; no clear D. Germline V gene sequence: CDR1 SNHLY, CDR2 FYNNEI. V gave up 5 bases and J gave up 5 bases, with 7 bases separating them. The CDR3 spans 11 residues. This CDR3 reads CASSRTDEQYF. The CDR3 nucleotides read TGTGCCAGCAGTAGAACGGACGAGCAGTACTTC. Supplemented by reference TRBV2 and TRBJ2-7, the full variable domain reads EPEVTQTPSHQVTQMGQEVILRCVPISNHLYFYWYRQILGQKVEFLVSFYNNEISEKSEIFDDQFSVERPDGSNFTLKIRSTKLEDSAMYFCASSRTDEQYFGPGTRLTVT.

CDR3 sequence (DNA): TGTGCCAGCAGTAGGACAAGCTACGAGCAGTACTTC. Residues: CASSRTSYEQYF. The rearrangement uses TRBV5-6 and TRBJ2-7, with D perhaps matching TRBD1 (5 bases). Germline CDR1 is SGHDT and CDR2 is YYEEEE. This CDR3 contains 12 residues. With 5 bases removed from V and 3 bases from J, the gap between germline ends came to 9 bases.

The chain employs TRBV5-6 and TRBJ2-3; weak D call: TRBD1 (6 bases). Between the trimmed V and J ends, which lost 7 bases and 1 base, there was a span of 13 bases. Germline V gene lookup returns CDR1 SGHDT and CDR2 YYEEEE. The CDR3 length is 14 residues. CDR3 nucleotide sequence: TGTGCCAGCTCCGGAACAGGGCGCACAGATACGCAGTATTTT. It encodes CASSGTGRTDTQYF.

The CDR3: CASRGTSGNYNEQFF. DNA for the CDR3: TGTGCCAGCAGGGGGACTAGCGGGAATTACAATGAGCAGTTCTTC. The rearrangement links TRBV28 to TRBJ2-1; 13 bases line up with TRBD2. This CDR3 spans 15 amino acids. Germline V gives CDR1 MDHEN, CDR2 SYDVKM. Trimming cost V 6 bases and J 4 bases; bases outside gene matches: 3.

This clone has a single count. The V and J genes are TRBV6-1 and TRBJ2-7; TRBD1 agrees at 7 bases. The CDR3 covers 18 residues. Germline assignment: CDR1 MNHNS and CDR2 SASEGT. Germline trimming cut 4 bases from V and 2 bases from J; bases unmatched to any gene: 17. CDR3 in DNA: TGTGCCAGCAGTGGAGGATACTGGGACAGACTTAGTCCCTACGAGCAGTACTTC. Translating it yields CASSGGYWDRLSPYEQYF.

The chain has TRBV28 and TRBJ2-7; TRBD1 matches 8 bases. V was pared by 3 bases and J by 4 bases, with 11 bases of the junction left unmatched. From germline, CDR1 is MDHEN and CDR2 SYDVKM. CDR3 length equals 16 residues. CDR3 coding DNA: TGTGCCAGCAGTTTGCTAACCTGGACAGGGAGTTACGAGCAGTACTTC. Translation: CASSLLTWTGSYEQYF.

This clone was seen once. The chain employs TRBV18 and TRBJ2-5; 7 bases line up with TRBD2. Losses at the gene ends were 5 bases for V and 0 bases for J; bases not matched to a gene: 3. The CDR3 is 14 residues long. In germline, CDR1 is KGHSH, CDR2 LQKENI. This CDR3 reads CASSGAGYQETQYF. The CDR3 bases are TGTGCCAGCTCAGGAGCGGGGTACCAAGAGACCCAGTACTTC.

The V and J genes are TRBV2 and TRBJ1-5, with a possible D match to TRBD1 (6 bases). The V end lost 4 bases, the J end lost 3 bases, and 13 bases lay between the germline ends. The CDR3 covers 15 residues. Looked up from germline, CDR1 is SNHLY and CDR2 is FYNNEI. In nucleotides, the CDR3 is TGTGCCAGCAGTGGCAGGGGCGCTTACAATCAGCCCCAGCATTTT. Its translation: CASSGRGAYNQPQHF.